Below are 13 T cell receptor beta chains sequenced from a single sample in a study of T cell changes during pregnancy in multiple sclerosis. Produced via immunoSEQ multiplex PCR; TCRdb's table is partial and in-frame only. Of under 55,000 clones listed, about 90% are singletons. The sequencing here drew on peripheral blood, taken in the first trimester of pregnancy. Receptor source: a female donor with multiple sclerosis, enrolled in a pregnancy study.

V is TRBV7-8 and J is TRBJ1-2; D might be TRBD1 (5 bases). CDR1 is SGHVS and CDR2 is FQNEAQ in the germline V gene. V lost 0 bases to trimming and J lost 8 bases, with 13 bases between them. There are 14 residues in the CDR3. The CDR3 DNA sequence: TGTGCCAGCAGCTTAGCGATGCAGGGAGGAGGCTACACCTTC. Its protein is CASSLAMQGGGYTF.

The sample holds a few counts of this clone. J is TRBJ1-1 and V is TRBV18, with D unclear. Trimming took off 0 bases at V and 5 bases at J, with 7 bases between the two ends. The CDR3 length is 13 residues. CDR1 is KGHSH, CDR2 LQKENI, per germline. CDR3 sequence: CASSPPFRTEAFF. The CDR3 DNA is TGTGCCAGCTCACCACCCTTTCGGACTGAAGCTTTCTTT.

V is TRBV11-2 and J is TRBJ2-7; D gene uncertain. Trimming took 1 base from V and 2 from J, leaving 6 bases between them. Germline loops: CDR1 SGHAT, CDR2 FQNNGV. The CDR3 sequence is 13 residues long. The CDR3 sequence: CASSLVGPYEQYF. CDR3 nucleotides: TGTGCCAGCAGCTTAGTGGGCCCCTACGAGCAGTACTTC.

V and J are TRBV5-1 and TRBJ1-6, with D tentatively TRBD1 (5 bases). CDR1 is SGHRS, CDR2 YFSETQ, per germline. V shed 0 bases and J shed 8 bases, with 12 bases lying between them. CDR3 length: 15 amino acids. As DNA, the CDR3 is TGCGCCAGCAGCTTGGGGCCAGGGTCGGATTCACCCCTCCACTTT. It translates to CASSLGPGSDSPLHF. Full variable domain (missing parts from reference TRBV5-1 and TRBJ1-6): KAGVTQTPRYLIKTRGQQVTLSCSPISGHRSVSWYQQTPGQGLQFLFEYFSETQRNKGNFPGRFSGRQFSNSRSEMNVSTLELGDSALYLCASSLGPGSDSPLHFGNGTRLTVT.

The V gene is TRBV5-1, the J gene TRBJ2-7; 8 bases agree with TRBD2. The CDR3 extends over 14 amino acids. Trimming took 0 bases from V and 6 from J; bases not matched to a gene: 5. Germline CDR1 and CDR2: SGHRS and YFSETQ. CDR3: CASSLAGGGREQYF. The CDR3 DNA is TGCGCCAGCAGCTTGGCGGGCGGGGGGCGCGAGCAGTACTTC.

V usage is TRBV11-2 and J usage is TRBJ1-2; unclear D gene. Germline V gene lookup returns CDR1 SGHAT and CDR2 FQNNGV. The CDR3 length is 16 residues. Between the trimmed V and J ends, which lost 5 bases and 5 bases, there was a span of 21 bases. The CDR3 DNA is TGTGCCAGCAGCCTCGTCGGCGGAGGGCTTCTTTATGGCTACACCTTC. It is translated as CASSLVGGGLLYGYTF.

The chain has TRBV18 and TRBJ2-2, with D possibly being TRBD2 (6 bases). This CDR3 comprises 14 residues. CDR1 and CDR2 (germline): KGHSH, LQKENI. V was cut by 6 bases and J by 6 bases, with 14 bases left in between. The DNA for the CDR3 is TGTGCCAGCTCCCTGGGTAGCGGAGCCGGGGAGCTGTTTTTT. Translated: CASSLGSGAGELFF.

The chain combines TRBV15 with TRBJ1-4; TRBD1 matches at 7 bases. CDR3 length: 14 amino acids. The germline CDR1 and CDR2 sequences are LNHNV and YYDKDF (reference sequence). The trim removed 10 bases at V and 3 bases at J, leaving 8 bases unmatched. CDR3 coding DNA: TGTGCCATCAAACAGGGGCCTGCTAATGAAAAACTGTTTTTT. Amino acid sequence: CAIKQGPANEKLFF.

This rearrangement joins TRBV2 to TRBJ1-6; the match to TRBD1 covers 7 bases. The J segment lost 8 bases and the V segment lost 6 bases, leaving 4 bases of the junction unmatched. This CDR3 is built from 13 residues. Germline V gene sequence: CDR1 SNHLY, CDR2 FYNNEI. CDR3 region: CASSGDSDSPLHF. Here the CDR3 DNA reads TGTGCCAGCAGCGGGGACAGCGATTCACCCCTCCACTTT.

The rearrangement links TRBV10-3 to TRBJ2-1; 7 bases fit TRBD2. V lost 11 bases to trimming and J lost 3 bases; unmatched junction nucleotides: 4. The germline CDR1 and CDR2 sequences are ENHRY and SYGVKD. The CDR3 runs 12 residues. The CDR3 sequence: CAARDYYNEQFF. CDR3 in DNA: TGTGCCGCCCGGGACTACTACAATGAGCAGTTCTTC.

This chain joins TRBV11-2 and TRBJ2-1, with 10 bases aligning to TRBD2. CDR3 length: 16 residues. Germline V gene sequence: CDR1 SGHAT, CDR2 FQNNGV. V was clipped by 5 bases and J by 8 bases; unmatched bases: 12. The CDR3, as DNA: TGTGCCAGCAGCCCCCGGCCTAGCCTAGCGGGGGATGAGCAGTTCTTC. Its protein product is CASSPRPSLAGDEQFF. The full variable domain, in which reference TRBV11-2 and TRBJ2-1 provide the parts outside the CDR3, is EAGVAQSPRYKIIEKRQSVAFWCNPISGHATLYWYQQILGQGPKLLIQFQNNGVVDDSQLPKDRFSAERLKGVDSTLKIQPAKLEDSAVYLCASSPRPSLAGDEQFFGPGTRLTVL.

This sequence joins TRBV9 and TRBJ1-3; a weak D match, TRBD1 (6 bases). Germline CDR1 and CDR2: SGDLS and YYNGEE. V gave up 0 bases and J gave up 2 bases, with 9 bases separating them. CDR3 length equals 15 residues. For the CDR3, the DNA is TGTGCCAGCAGCGTAGAACAGGGAGCTGGAAACACCATATATTTT. This gives the protein CASSVEQGAGNTIYF.

The chain combines TRBV28 with TRBJ2-7, with D possibly being TRBD1 (6 bases). Germline V gives CDR1 MDHEN, CDR2 SYDVKM. V was pared by 3 bases and J by 2 bases, with 14 bases between. The CDR3 covers 15 residues. Here the CDR3 reads CASSFSQGRPYEQYF. The CDR3 bases are TGTGCCAGCAGTTTCAGTCAGGGGAGACCCTACGAGCAGTACTTC.